This TCR beta chain is drawn from a study of OX40 agonist ivuxolimab in advanced cancers. Trimming stripped 8 bases from V and 5 bases from J, with 18 bases between. Germline CDR1 reads MNHNS; CDR2 reads SASEGT. This CDR3 has 14 amino acids. It was autoimmune disease history or systemic immunosuppression that excluded patients. Generated by immunoSEQ multiplex PCR, the TCRdb table keeps only in-frame clones and is missing some. The top ten hold 2.2% of the sample, which has 71,000 or so clones, approximately 90% seen once. The chain joins TRBV6-1 to TRBJ2-5, with TRBD2 as a possible D gene (6 bases). The sequence came from an adult with an advanced solid tumor such as melanoma, head and neck, liver or kidney cancer. Sequences were derived from CD4+ or CD8+ T cells sorted from blood, sampled in a trial of the OX40 agonist ivuxolimab. The CDR3 DNA reads TGTGCCAGCGGTCCACGCGCGGGACGGGAGACCCAGTACTTC. Its protein is CASGPRAGRETQYF.